These T cell receptor beta chains were read from a single sample in a study of T cells after posttransplantation cyclophosphamide. Profiled with immunoSEQ multiplex PCR; TCRdb holds only in-frame clones, not every one. The sample gives 400 to 550 clones, 75% to 90% of which show up once; about 5% is in the top ten. The sample was gut tissue. The receptors were sampled from a man in his forties or fifties. CDR3s include the opening cysteine and the closing phenylalanine or tryptophan. A D gene is named only where the DNA matches it firmly. Clone sizes are given selectively: once, few, many, or a class where the clone is expanded.

.	.	TRBV21-1	TRBJ1-5	TGTGCCAGCAGCACAACCGGGACAGGGGGGCCCCAATGCACTCAGCCCCAGCATTTT	CASSTTGTGGPQCTQPQHF
once	.	TRBV7-9	TRBJ1-5	TGTGCCAGCAGCTTAGGTACAAGCAATCAGCCCCAGCATTTT	CASSLGTSNQPQHF
.	TRBD2	TRBV7-2	TRBJ2-7	TGTGCTAGCAGCCAAGTAGCGGGAGGGCCAGGCGAGCAGTACTTC	CASSQVAGGPGEQYF
once	.	TRBV9	TRBJ2-7	TGTGCCAGCAGCGTAGAGCAAACTCCCTTTTACGAGCAGTACTTC	CASSVEQTPFYEQYF
.	.	TRBV7-8	TRBJ1-1	TGTGCCAGCACCGGAGTGGGATCAAGGACAGCCACTGAAGCTTTCTTT	CASTGVGSRTATEAFF
.	.	TRBV6-5	TRBJ2-2	TGTGCCAGCAGTTACTCCGGAGGAGTGATAGAGCTGTTTTTT	CASSYSGGVIELFF
once	.	TRBV5-1	TRBJ1-1	TGCGCCAGCAGCTCCGGGACAACGGAGCACACTGAAGCTTTCTTT	CASSSGTTEHTEAFF
.	.	TRBV10-3	TRBJ1-1	TGTGCCATCAGTGAGTCCGGGGGAGCTTTCTTT	CAISESGGAFF
few	.	TRBV6-1	TRBJ1-5	TGTGCCAGCAGACAGGGCAATCAGCCCCAGCATTTT	CASRQGNQPQHF
.	TRBD2	TRBV13	TRBJ2-1	TGTGCCAGCAGCTGGGGGGGAGCAGAGCAGTTCTTC	CASSWGGAEQFF
.	TRBD2	TRBV5-1	TRBJ2-7	TGCGCCAGCAGCTTGGCCAGCGGGGTCCTCTACGAGCAGTACTTC	CASSLASGVLYEQYF
.	.	TRBV6-1	TRBJ1-2	TGTGCCAGCAGTGTAGAGGAAGTCAACTATGGCTACACCTTC	CASSVEEVNYGYTF
.	TRBD1	TRBV19	TRBJ2-5	TGTGCCAGTACCCCAGGGACAGGGGAGACCCAGTACTTC	CASTPGTGETQYF
.	TRBD1	TRBV20-1	TRBJ2-7	TGCAGTGTAGACAGGGTCCTTCGATTC	CSVDRVLRF
.	.	TRBV7-8	TRBJ2-7	TGTGCCAGCAGCTTAGCGGTCGGCTACGAGCAGTACTTC	CASSLAVGYEQYF
once	.	TRBV7-6	TRBJ2-3	TGTGCCAGCAGCTTAGAGGCGGGCCTCAGCACAGATACGCAGTATTTT	CASSLEAGLSTDTQYF